This T cell receptor (beta chain) was profiled in a study of human T cells and chemical hapten exposure. The sample's time point: patch test 3, about 24 weeks after DPC sensitization. The treatment: therapeutic diphenylcyclopropenone sensitization with weekly scalp DPC. V trimming: 1 base; J trimming: 3 bases; junction bases outside the gene matches: 6. Germline CDR1 and CDR2: PRHDT and FYEKMQ (reference sequence). CDR3 length: 16 amino acids. TCRdb re-called the RACE reads with MiXCR, one entry per CDR3 protein. The table records roughly 100,000 distinct CDR3 sequences, around 34% of them present only once.

Source: whole blood, taken in connection with sensitization to the hapten diphenylcyclopropenone (DPC). This TCR was recovered from a man aged 35-49 years with alopecia areata. Some clones in this sample may be carry-over from other donors' samples. The chain joins TRBV13 to TRBJ2-5, with 9 nucleotides matching TRBD2. CDR3 amino acids: CASSLVGLAREETQYF. The CDR3, as DNA: TGTGCCAGCAGCTTAGTTGGACTAGCGAGAGAAGAGACCCAGTACTTC.